The 7 T cell receptor beta chains reported below all come from one sample, sequenced in a study of cytomegalovirus exposure and HLA in healthy donors. PCR amplification relied on 60 Vbeta primers (plus 13 Jbeta primers). Profiling relied on immunoSEQ multiplex PCR, and the TCRdb table lists in-frame clones only, not all of them. The table records roughly 170,000 clones, roughly 80% of them present only once. Material for sequencing was PBMCs. Source of these receptors: a boy between 10 and 17 years old in good health and CMV-seronegative.

The V call is TRBV14, the J call TRBJ1-5, with a possible D match to TRBD1 (5 bases). The CDR3 sequence is 16 residues long. V dropped 1 base and J dropped 1 base, with 11 bases sitting between them. Germline values: CDR1 SGHDN, CDR2 FVKESK. The CDR3 nucleotides are TGTGCCAGCAGCCAAGGAGGTTACAGGAGCAATCAGCCCCAGCATTTT. Encoded protein: CASSQGGYRSNQPQHF. Full variable domain (missing parts from reference TRBV14 and TRBJ1-5): EAGVTQFPSHSVIEKGQTVTLRCDPISGHDNLYWYRRVMGKEIKFLLHFVKESKQDESGMPNNRFLAERTGGTYSTLKVQPAELEDSGVYFCASSQGGYRSNQPQHFGDGTRLSIL.

The chain joins TRBV7-2 to TRBJ2-4; the D gene is possibly TRBD1 (6 bases). Germline V gene sequence: CDR1 SGHTA, CDR2 FQGNSA. The CDR3 contains 15 residues. V lost 1 base to trimming and J lost 6 bases, with 13 bases between them. The CDR3 nucleotides are TGTGCCAGCAGCTTAGGTGCAGGGGTGTTAAACATTCAGTACTTC. This gives the protein CASSLGAGVLNIQYF.

This chain joins TRBV6-1 and TRBJ2-5, with 8 bases matching TRBD2. Germline V gives CDR1 MNHNS, CDR2 SASEGT. The junction had 2 bases not matched to a gene; V was cut back by 6 bases and J by 2 bases. The CDR3 is made up of 13 amino acids. The CDR3 nucleotides are TGTGCCAGCAGGCCTAGCGGGCAAGAGACCCAGTACTTC. Amino acids: CASRPSGQETQYF.

V usage is TRBV11-2 and J usage is TRBJ2-2; 7 bases line up with TRBD2. Trimming removed 5 bases from V and 5 bases from J; junction bases left unmatched: 8. The germline V gene has CDR1 SGHAT and CDR2 FQNNGV. The CDR3 contains 15 residues. This chain's CDR3 is CASSAAWGGTGELFF. CDR3 sequence (DNA): TGTGCCAGCAGCGCCGCCTGGGGGGGAACCGGGGAGCTGTTTTTT. Looking up the rest from reference TRBV11-2 and TRBJ2-2 gives the full variable domain: EAGVAQSPRYKIIEKRQSVAFWCNPISGHATLYWYQQILGQGPKLLIQFQNNGVVDDSQLPKDRFSAERLKGVDSTLKIQPAKLEDSAVYLCASSAAWGGTGELFFGEGSRLTVL.

This chain joins TRBV11-2 and TRBJ2-2, with a possible D match to TRBD2 (5 bases). In germline, CDR1 is SGHAT, CDR2 FQNNGV. Trimming took 3 bases from V and 4 from J, leaving 6 bases between them. CDR3 length: 13 residues. CDR3 amino acids: CASSFGGTGELFF. The CDR3, as DNA: TGTGCCAGCAGCTTCGGAGGCACCGGGGAGCTGTTTTTT.

The table lists this clone with a few counts. The V and J genes are TRBV5-1 and TRBJ1-3, with D uncertain. There are 16 residues in the CDR3. Germline V gene sequence: CDR1 SGHRS, CDR2 YFSETQ. V gave up 2 bases and J gave up 0 bases, with 12 bases separating them. CDR3 sequence: CASSFRRDRSGNTIYF. The CDR3 DNA reads TGCGCCAGCAGCTTCAGGAGGGATCGCTCTGGAAACACCATATATTTT.

CDR3 amino acids: CASSLGSGTGGNQPQHF. In nucleotides, the CDR3 is TGTGCCAGCAGCCTCGGTTCCGGGACAGGGGGCAATCAGCCCCAGCATTTT. The V and J genes are TRBV9 and TRBJ1-5, with TRBD1 identical over 10 bases. This CDR3 spans 17 amino acids. Germline CDR1 reads SGDLS; CDR2 reads YYNGEE. The V and J ends lost 4 bases and 2 bases, in that order; junction bases with no gene match: 9. The full variable domain, with the rest looked up from reference TRBV9 and TRBJ1-5, is DSGVTQTPKHLITATGQRVTLRCSPRSGDLSVYWYQQSLDQGLQFLIQYYNGEERAKGNILERFSAQQFPDLHSELNLSSLELGDSALYFCASSLGSGTGGNQPQHFGDGTRLSIL.